This TCR beta chain was observed in a study of metastatic and nonmetastatic thyroid tumors. About the research overall: Thyroid patients, malignant and benign, had repertoires compared across blood and tumor or nodule tissue.

There are many counts of this clone. Its cognate antigen is unknown. The study, taken as a whole, reports: Significantly greater TCR beta diversity was reportedly found in malignant thyroid tumors than in benign nodules (in blood and tumor).

Ahead of thyroid surgery, no patient had received treatment of any kind. V lost 2 bases and J lost 0, with 14 bases in between. This CDR3 comprises 17 residues. Germline loops: CDR1 KGHSH, CDR2 LQKENI. Authors' processing steps: A classifier for distant metastasis in papillary thyroid cancer was constructed using CDR3 differences observed across clinicopathological groups. TCRdb re-called the PCR reads via MiXCR. TCRdb's processing, not the authors', yielded these V and J calls. The sample includes 7,000 to 8,500 clones, over 25% seen only once; the top ten take 25% to 30%. The chain couples TRBV18 to TRBJ2-4, with D perhaps TRBD1 (6 bases). The TCR comes from a female donor with papillary thyroid cancer or a benign thyroid nodule (not recorded which). Some clones in this sample may be carry-over from other donors' samples. The material sequenced was tumor tissue. The CDR3 bases are TGTGCCAGCTCACCAGTGGGGCAGGGGAGAGCCAAAAACATTCAGTACTTC. Translating it yields CASSPVGQGRAKNIQYF.